The subject of this entry is one T cell receptor (beta chain). The V gene lost 3 bases and the J gene lost 0 bases, with 11 bases spanning the gap. CDR3 length: 15 residues. In germline, CDR1 is SGHAT, CDR2 FQNNGV. Authors' analysis steps: Estimation of nucleated cell counts relied on the amplification of reference gene primers. The protocol was immunoSEQ multiplex PCR, while the TCRdb copy is restricted to in-frame clones and leaves out a portion. Clonal size and the V and J genes are those of that table, whereas D and trimming came from the DNA. This table has some 200,000 clones, around 87% appearing once. This record comes from a study of blood T cell repertoires in COVID-19. Whole-study context: There were acute and convalescent COVID-19 samples, and they came from the United States, Italy and Spain. T cells, B-cell-depleted T cells, or PBMCs provided the cDNA or gDNA that served as material.

This TCR was sampled from a man between 35 and 55 years old with active or convalescent COVID-19. V usage is TRBV11-2 and J usage is TRBJ1-2; D perhaps matches TRBD1 (5 bases). Source material: peripheral blood. The CDR3 reads CASSFWGRANYGYTF. The CDR3 DNA is TGTGCCAGCAGCTTCTGGGGCAGAGCTAACTATGGCTACACCTTC.